This T cell receptor beta chain was identified during a study of T-cell reconstitution after alpha-beta-depleted transplantation in children. CDR1 and CDR2 from the germline V gene are MNHEY and SVGAGI. V was cut by 2 bases and J by 0 bases, with 8 bases left in between. The CDR3 is made up of 15 amino acids. The study, taken as a whole, reports: Counts and diversity of T cells one year after transplant came mostly from newly produced T cells. Some patients owed their high day-60 TCRbeta diversity to surviving recipient T cells and thymic progenitors. Approximately two months post-transplant, alpha-beta T cells reportedly originated from several hundred expanded graft clones.

This clonotype was seen repeatedly, ten times or more. Its target is unknown. Unique molecular identifiers tagged the TCRbeta library. TCRdb re-derived calls from the PCR reads in MiXCR, one entry per CDR3 protein. The profile shows 480,000 or so distinct CDR3 sequences, roughly a tenth of them singletons. The V and J genes are TRBV6-5 and TRBJ1-3; no clear D. This clonotype originated in a child aged 2 to 15 with inherited bone marrow failure, due to receive a stem cell transplant. The sequencing used PBMCs, collected before TCRalphabeta/CD19-depleted stem cell transplant. The CDR3 is CASSYGSHSGNTIYF. CDR3 sequence (DNA): TGTGCCAGCAGTTACGGCAGCCACTCTGGAAACACCATATATTTT.